Sequencing of this T cell receptor beta chain was carried out in a study of sequential checkpoint blockade in melanoma. The treatment denotes: randomized to nivolumab then ipilimumab (arm A) or the reverse (arm B). The table came from immunoSEQ multiplex PCR; TCRdb's copy has only in-frame clones and leaves some out. The sample has under 45,000 clones; roughly four fifths are singletons. V lost 7 bases, J lost 7 bases, and 9 bases stayed unmatched. CDR3 size: 14 residues. Germline V gives CDR1 SGHTA, CDR2 FQGTGA. This sequence originates from a human donor with melanoma. The J gene is TRBJ2-2, the V gene TRBV7-3; 7 bases align to TRBD2. Here the sequenced sample was CD8+ T cells sorted from blood (inferred from file names), taken from a patient given nivolumab and ipilimumab in sequence. The CDR3 nucleotides are TGTGCCAGCACCTCCCTGGGACTAATCGGGGAGCTGTTTTTT. It yields the protein CASTSLGLIGELFF.